The rows below give T cell receptor beta chains drawn from one sample of a study of cytomegalovirus exposure and HLA in healthy donors. Libraries were prepared by immunoSEQ multiplex PCR; TCRdb keeps only in-frame clonotypes and omits some of them. This sample has 120,000 or so clones, with 15% to 20% found just once. Material: PBMCs. The receptors were gathered from a female donor in good health and CMV-seropositive. Both conserved end residues are part of each CDR3. The D gene is left open where the match is weak. Clone size is not always given. Where it is, it says once, few, many or a class for expanded clones.

V gene	clone size	J gene	D gene	CDR3 DNA	CDR3 protein
TRBV6-5	.	TRBJ2-1	TRBD1	TGTGCCAGCAGTTCTAGACAGGGGTTTGGAGAGTTCTTC	CASSSRQGFGEFF
TRBV5-6	few	TRBJ2-1	.	TGTGCCAGCAGCTTGGGACTGTACAATGAGCAGTTCTTC	CASSLGLYNEQFF
TRBV5-1	few	TRBJ1-5	.	TGCGCCAGCAGCTTGGGCGGCAGGGAATCAGCCCAGCATTTT	CASSLGGRESAQHF
TRBV4-3	few	TRBJ2-7	TRBD1	TGCGCCAGCAGCCAACAAACAGGGGGCAACGAGCAGTACTTC	CASSQQTGGNEQYF
TRBV10-3	few	TRBJ2-7	TRBD1	TGTGCCATCAGGGGGGGACAGGGGTTCAACGAGCAGTACTTC	CAIRGGQGFNEQYF
TRBV4-3	few	TRBJ1-1	TRBD1	TGCGCCAGCAGCCCTGGACAGGGGAACACTGAAGCTTTCTTT	CASSPGQGNTEAFF
TRBV5-6	.	TRBJ2-2	.	TGTGCCAGCAGCCCACTGGGGCCAGCGAACACCGGGGAGCTGTTTTTT	CASSPLGPANTGELFF
TRBV4-1	.	TRBJ1-1	.	TGCGCCAGCAGCCAAGCTCAAGGGGCACCGAACACTGAAGCTTTCTTT	CASSQAQGAPNTEAFF
TRBV2	.	TRBJ2-5	TRBD2	TGTGCCAGCAGCGGGACTAGCGGGAGACCGTACCAAGAGACCCAGTACTTC	CASSGTSGRPYQETQYF
TRBV7-9	few	TRBJ2-2	TRBD2	TGTGCCAGCAGCTTCACTAGCGGGGCGTTCACCGGGGAGCTGTTTTTT	CASSFTSGAFTGELFF
TRBV9	once	TRBJ2-5	.	TGTGCCAGCAGCGTAGAGGGACACATCCAAGAGACCCAGTACTTC	CASSVEGHIQETQYF
TRBV28	.	TRBJ1-2	.	TGTGCCAGCAGTTCCCCAGGCGCCGGGGGCTATGGCTACACCTTC	CASSSPGAGGYGYTF
TRBV25-1	.	TRBJ2-1	.	TGTGCCAGCAGTGAATATGGCGGTGGCAATGAGCAGTTCTTC	CASSEYGGGNEQFF
TRBV28	few	TRBJ2-7	TRBD2	TGTGCCAGCGGAATTTCGGGGGGGATGTACGAGCAGTACTTC	CASGISGGMYEQYF
TRBV5-1	few	TRBJ2-6	.	TGCGCCAGCAGCCCGCAGGGTTCTGGGGCCAACGTCCTGACTTTC	CASSPQGSGANVLTF
TRBV4-3	.	TRBJ2-2	.	TGCGCCAGCAGCCAACACTCCCCCACAGGGTATCGAACCGGGGAGCTGTTTTTT	CASSQHSPTGYRTGELFF
TRBV4-1	few	TRBJ2-1	.	TGCGCCAGCAGCCAAGAACTAACCCAGTCCTACAATGAGCAGTTCTTC	CASSQELTQSYNEQFF
TRBV6-6	few	TRBJ1-3	.	TGTGCCAGCGGTTCCTATGGAAACACCATATATTTT	CASGSYGNTIYF
TRBV10-3	many	TRBJ1-4	TRBD1	TGTGCCTCGAGTACAGGGGACTCTAATGAAAAACTGTTTTTT	CASSTGDSNEKLFF
TRBV4-1	.	TRBJ2-7	TRBD2	TGCGCCAGCAGCCAAGGTCGGGACTACCTAAACTACGAGCAGTACTTC	CASSQGRDYLNYEQYF
TRBV5-1	few	TRBJ2-5	.	TGCGCCAGCAGCTTGGACAGCCTTCAAGAGACCCAGTACTTC	CASSLDSLQETQYF
TRBV10-1	.	TRBJ2-7	TRBD1	TGCGCCAGCAAGGGCCGGGACAGAGTTACCTACGAGCAGTACTTC	CASKGRDRVTYEQYF
TRBV7-2	.	TRBJ2-1	.	TGTGCCAGCAGCGATGGACTCCGTTATGAGCAGTTCTTC	CASSDGLRYEQFF
TRBV6-5	few	TRBJ2-7	TRBD1	TGTGCCAGCAGTTCCGCGACAGGGGGAGAGCAGTACTTC	CASSSATGGEQYF
TRBV10-3	.	TRBJ2-1	.	TGTGCCATCAGTGAAGGCGGTCCCTACAATGAGCAGTTCTTC	CAISEGGPYNEQFF
TRBV6-6	few	TRBJ1-5	.	TGTGCCAGCAGTTACTCCAGGGTAGGTCAGCCCCAGCATTTT	CASSYSRVGQPQHF
TRBV19	.	TRBJ1-1	TRBD1	TGTGCCAGTAGAGATGGGACAGGGAAGGTCTCCGCTTTCTTT	CASRDGTGKVSAFF
TRBV10-3	few	TRBJ2-7	.	TGTGCCATCAGTGAGCCTGCCGCAGGGTACTACGAGCAGTACTTC	CAISEPAAGYYEQYF
TRBV6-5	.	TRBJ2-1	.	TGTGCCAGCAGCGGCGGGGGCAACCCCTACAATGAGCAGTTCTTC	CASSGGGNPYNEQFF
TRBV5-6	few	TRBJ1-4	TRBD1	TGTGCCAGCAAACACAGGGGGGATGAAAAACTGTTTTTT	CASKHRGDEKLFF
TRBV4-2	.	TRBJ2-3	.	TGTGCCAGCAGCCAAGATCGGGCTAGCGCGGACGATACGCAGTATTTT	CASSQDRASADDTQYF